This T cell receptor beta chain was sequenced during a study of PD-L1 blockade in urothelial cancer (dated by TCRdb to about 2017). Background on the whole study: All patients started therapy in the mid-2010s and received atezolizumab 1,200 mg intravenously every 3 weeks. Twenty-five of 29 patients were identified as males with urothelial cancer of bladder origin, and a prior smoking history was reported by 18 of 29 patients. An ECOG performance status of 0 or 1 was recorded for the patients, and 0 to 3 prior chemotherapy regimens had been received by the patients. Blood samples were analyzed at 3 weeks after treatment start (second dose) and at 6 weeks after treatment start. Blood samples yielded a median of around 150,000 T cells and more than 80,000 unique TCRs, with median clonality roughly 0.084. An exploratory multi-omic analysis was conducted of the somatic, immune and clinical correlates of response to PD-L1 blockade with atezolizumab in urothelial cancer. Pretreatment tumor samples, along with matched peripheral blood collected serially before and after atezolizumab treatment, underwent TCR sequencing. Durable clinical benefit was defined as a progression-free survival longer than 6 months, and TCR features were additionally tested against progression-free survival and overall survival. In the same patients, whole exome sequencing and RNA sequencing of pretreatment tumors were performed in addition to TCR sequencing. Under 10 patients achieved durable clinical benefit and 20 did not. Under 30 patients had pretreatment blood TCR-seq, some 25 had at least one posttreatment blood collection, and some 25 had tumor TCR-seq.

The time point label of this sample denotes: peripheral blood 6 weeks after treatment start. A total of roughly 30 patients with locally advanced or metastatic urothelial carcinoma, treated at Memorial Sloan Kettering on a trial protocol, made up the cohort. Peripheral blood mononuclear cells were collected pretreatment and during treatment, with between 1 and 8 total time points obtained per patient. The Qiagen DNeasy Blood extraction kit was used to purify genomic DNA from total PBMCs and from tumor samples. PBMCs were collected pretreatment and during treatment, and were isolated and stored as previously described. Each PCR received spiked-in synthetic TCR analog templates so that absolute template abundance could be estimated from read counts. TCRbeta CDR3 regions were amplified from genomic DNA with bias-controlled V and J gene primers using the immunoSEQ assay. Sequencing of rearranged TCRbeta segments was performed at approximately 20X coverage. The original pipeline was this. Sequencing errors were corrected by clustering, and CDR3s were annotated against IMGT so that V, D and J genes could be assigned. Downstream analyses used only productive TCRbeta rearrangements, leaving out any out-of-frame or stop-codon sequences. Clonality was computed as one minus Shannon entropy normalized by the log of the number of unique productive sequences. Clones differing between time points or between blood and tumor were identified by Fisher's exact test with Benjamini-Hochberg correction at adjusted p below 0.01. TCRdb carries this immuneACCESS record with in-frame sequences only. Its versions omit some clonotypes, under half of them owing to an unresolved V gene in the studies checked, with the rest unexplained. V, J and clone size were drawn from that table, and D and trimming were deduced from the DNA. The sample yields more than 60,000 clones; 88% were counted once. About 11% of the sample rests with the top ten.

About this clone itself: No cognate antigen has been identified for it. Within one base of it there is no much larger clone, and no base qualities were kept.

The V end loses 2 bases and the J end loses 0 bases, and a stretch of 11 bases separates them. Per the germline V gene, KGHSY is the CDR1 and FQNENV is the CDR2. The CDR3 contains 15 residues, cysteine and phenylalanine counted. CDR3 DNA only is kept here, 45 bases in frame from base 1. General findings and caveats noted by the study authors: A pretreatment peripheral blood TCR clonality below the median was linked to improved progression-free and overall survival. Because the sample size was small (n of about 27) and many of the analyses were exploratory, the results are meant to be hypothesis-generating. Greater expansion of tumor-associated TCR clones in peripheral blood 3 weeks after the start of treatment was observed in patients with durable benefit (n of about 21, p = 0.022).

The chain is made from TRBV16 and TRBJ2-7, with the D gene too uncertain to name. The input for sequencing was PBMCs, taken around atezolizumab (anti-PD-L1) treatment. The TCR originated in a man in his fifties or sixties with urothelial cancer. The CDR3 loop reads CASSQIAATSYEQYF. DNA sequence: TGTGCCAGCAGCCAAATCGCAGCGACCTCCTACGAGCAGTACTTC. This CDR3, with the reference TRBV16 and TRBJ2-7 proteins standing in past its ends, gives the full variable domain GEEVAQTPKHLVRGEGQKAKLYCAPIKGHSYVFWYQQVLKNEFKFLISFQNENVFDETGMPKERFSAKCLPNSPCSLEIQATKLEDSAVYFCASSQIAATSYEQYFGPGTRLTVT.